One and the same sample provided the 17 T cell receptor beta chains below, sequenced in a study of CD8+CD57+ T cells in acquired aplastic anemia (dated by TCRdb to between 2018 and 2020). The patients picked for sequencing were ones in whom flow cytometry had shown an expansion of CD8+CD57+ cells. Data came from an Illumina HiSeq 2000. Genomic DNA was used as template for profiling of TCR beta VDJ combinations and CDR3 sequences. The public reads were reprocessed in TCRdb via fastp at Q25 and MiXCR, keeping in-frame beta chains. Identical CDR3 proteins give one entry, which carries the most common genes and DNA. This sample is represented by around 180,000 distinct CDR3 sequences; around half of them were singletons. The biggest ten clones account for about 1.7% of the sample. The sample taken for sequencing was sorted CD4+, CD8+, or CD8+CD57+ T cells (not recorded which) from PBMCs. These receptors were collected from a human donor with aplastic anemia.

CDR3 protein: CASSQDTAGRGTFF. The CDR3 DNA reads as TGTGCCAGCAGCCAAGATACGGCTGGAAGAGGAACTTTCTTT. V is TRBV3-1 and J is TRBJ1-1; D uncertain. CDR1 is LGHDT, CDR2 YNNKEL, per germline (reference sequence). The CDR3 is made up of 14 amino acids. Trimming stripped 0 bases from V and 12 bases from J, with 17 bases between.

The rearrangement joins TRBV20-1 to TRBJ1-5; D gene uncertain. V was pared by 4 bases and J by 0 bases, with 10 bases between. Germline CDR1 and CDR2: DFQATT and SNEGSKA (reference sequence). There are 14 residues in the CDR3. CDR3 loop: CSAMEQFSNQPQHF. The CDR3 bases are TGCAGTGCTATGGAACAGTTTAGCAATCAGCCCCAGCATTTT.

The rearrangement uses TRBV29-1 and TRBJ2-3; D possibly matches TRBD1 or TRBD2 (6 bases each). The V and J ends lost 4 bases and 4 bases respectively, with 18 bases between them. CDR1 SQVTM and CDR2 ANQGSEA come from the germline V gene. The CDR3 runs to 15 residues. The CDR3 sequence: CSVGRQEGYPDTQYF. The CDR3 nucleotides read TGCAGCGTTGGACGACAGGAGGGGTACCCAGATACGCAGTATTTT.

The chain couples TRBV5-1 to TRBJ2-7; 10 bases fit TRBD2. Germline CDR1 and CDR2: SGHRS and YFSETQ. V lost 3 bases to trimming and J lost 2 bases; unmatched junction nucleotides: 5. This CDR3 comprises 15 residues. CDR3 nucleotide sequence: TGCGCCAGCAGCTCGGGACTAGCGTTGCCCTACGAGCAGTACTTC. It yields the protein CASSSGLALPYEQYF.

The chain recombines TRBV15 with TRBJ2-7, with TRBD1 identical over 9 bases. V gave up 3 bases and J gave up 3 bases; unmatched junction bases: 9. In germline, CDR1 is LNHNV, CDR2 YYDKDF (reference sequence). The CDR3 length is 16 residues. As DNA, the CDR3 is TGTGCCACCAGCAGTTTAACCGGGACAGGGATCTACGAGCAGTACTTC. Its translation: CATSSLTGTGIYEQYF.

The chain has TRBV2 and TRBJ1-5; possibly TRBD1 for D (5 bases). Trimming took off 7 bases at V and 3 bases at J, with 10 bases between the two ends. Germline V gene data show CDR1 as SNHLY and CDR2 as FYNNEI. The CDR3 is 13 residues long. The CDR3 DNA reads TGTGCCAGCACCCAGGGCGACAATCAGCCCCAGCATTTT. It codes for CASTQGDNQPQHF.

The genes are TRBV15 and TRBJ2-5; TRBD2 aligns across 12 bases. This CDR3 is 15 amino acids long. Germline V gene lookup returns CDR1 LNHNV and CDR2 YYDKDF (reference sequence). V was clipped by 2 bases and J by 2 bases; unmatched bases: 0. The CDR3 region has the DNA TGTGCCACCAGCAGAACTAGCGGGGGGCAAGAGACCCAGTACTTC. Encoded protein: CATSRTSGGQETQYF.

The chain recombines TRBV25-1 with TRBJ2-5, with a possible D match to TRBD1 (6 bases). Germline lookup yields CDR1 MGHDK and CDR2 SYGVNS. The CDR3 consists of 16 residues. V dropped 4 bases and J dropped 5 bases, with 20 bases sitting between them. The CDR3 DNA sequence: TGTGCCAGCAGTGGCCAGGAGGCAGGGGATAGGGAGACCCAGTACTTC. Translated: CASSGQEAGDRETQYF.

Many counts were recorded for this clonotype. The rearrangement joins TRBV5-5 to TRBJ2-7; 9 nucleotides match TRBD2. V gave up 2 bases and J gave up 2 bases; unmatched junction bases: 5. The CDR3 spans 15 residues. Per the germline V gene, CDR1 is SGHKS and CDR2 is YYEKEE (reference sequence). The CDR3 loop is CASSFPAGGAYEQYF. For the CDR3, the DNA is TGTGCCAGCAGCTTCCCAGCGGGGGGAGCCTACGAGCAGTACTTC.

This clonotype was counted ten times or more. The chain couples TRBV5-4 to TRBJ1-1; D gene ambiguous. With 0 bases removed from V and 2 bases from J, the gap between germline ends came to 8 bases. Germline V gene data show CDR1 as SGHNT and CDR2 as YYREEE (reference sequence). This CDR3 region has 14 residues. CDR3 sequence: CASSLAAFNTEAFF. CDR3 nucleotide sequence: TGTGCCAGCAGCTTGGCAGCGTTTAACACTGAAGCTTTCTTT.

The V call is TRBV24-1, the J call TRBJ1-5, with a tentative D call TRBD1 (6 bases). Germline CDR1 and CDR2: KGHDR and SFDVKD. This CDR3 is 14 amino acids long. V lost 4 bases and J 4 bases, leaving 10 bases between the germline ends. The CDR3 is CATSERRGNQPQHF. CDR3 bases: TGTGCCACCAGTGAGCGCAGGGGAAATCAGCCCCAGCATTTT.

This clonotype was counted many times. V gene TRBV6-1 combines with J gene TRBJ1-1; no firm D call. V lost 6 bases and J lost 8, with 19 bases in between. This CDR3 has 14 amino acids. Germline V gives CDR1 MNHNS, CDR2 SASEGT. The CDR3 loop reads CASSRGLAREEAFF. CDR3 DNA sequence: TGTGCCAGCAGCCGAGGGCTGGCAAGGGAAGAAGCTTTCTTT.

CDR3 DNA sequence: TGCAGTGCTAGAGATCGCGGATACTACGAGCAGTACTTC. Translated, it gives CSARDRGYYEQYF. This rearrangement joins TRBV20-1 to TRBJ2-7; D gene uncertain. Germline CDR1 is DFQATT and CDR2 is SNEGSKA (reference sequence). V dropped 0 bases and J dropped 3 bases, with 9 bases sitting between them. This CDR3 contains 13 residues.

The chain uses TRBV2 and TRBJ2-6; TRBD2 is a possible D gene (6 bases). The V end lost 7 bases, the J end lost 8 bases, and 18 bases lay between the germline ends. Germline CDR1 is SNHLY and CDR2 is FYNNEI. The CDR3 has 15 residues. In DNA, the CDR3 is TGTGCCAGCATAAGGGCGGGACCGTGGTCCAACGTCCTGACTTTC. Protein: CASIRAGPWSNVLTF. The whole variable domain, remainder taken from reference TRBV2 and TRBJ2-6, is EPEVTQTPSHQVTQMGQEVILRCVPISNHLYFYWYRQILGQKVEFLVSFYNNEISEKSEIFDDQFSVERPDGSNFTLKIRSTKLEDSAMYFCASIRAGPWSNVLTFGAGSRLTVL.

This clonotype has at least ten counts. CDR3 protein: CASSFRPSRNSPLHF. CDR3 DNA: TGTGCCAGCAGCTTCCGACCCTCGCGGAATTCACCCCTCCACTTT. The chain has TRBV5-8 and TRBJ1-6; no firm D call. The germline V gene has CDR1 SGHTS and CDR2 YDEGEE. V was shortened by 2 bases and J by 7 bases, with 13 bases between the two germline ends. The CDR3 contains 15 residues.

CDR3 sequence (DNA): TGTGCCAGCGGAAACCAGGGGGACAGGGGACCCGAGCAGTACTTC. It is translated as CASGNQGDRGPEQYF. This chain uses TRBV7-2 with TRBJ2-7; 10 bases are shared with TRBD1. V lost 8 bases to trimming and J lost 6 bases; unmatched junction nucleotides: 13. The CDR3 has 15 amino acids. Looked up from germline, CDR1 is SGHTA and CDR2 is FQGNSA. The variable domain in full, completed from reference TRBV7-2 and TRBJ2-7, reads GAGVSQSPSNKVTEKGKDVELRCDPISGHTALYWYRQSLGQGLEFLIYFQGNSAPDKSGLPSDRFSAERTGGSVSTLTIQRTQQEDSAVYLCASGNQGDRGPEQYFGPGTRLTVT.

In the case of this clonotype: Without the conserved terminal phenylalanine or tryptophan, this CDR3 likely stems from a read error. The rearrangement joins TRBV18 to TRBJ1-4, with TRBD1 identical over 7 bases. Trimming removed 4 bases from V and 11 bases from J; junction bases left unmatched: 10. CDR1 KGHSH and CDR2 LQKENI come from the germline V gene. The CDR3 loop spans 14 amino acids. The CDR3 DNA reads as TGTGCCAGCTCACGGACAGGACCCCGAGAGAAACTGTTTTCT. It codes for CASSRTGPREKLFS.